This T cell receptor (beta chain) is from a study of beta chain features in type 1 diabetes. Overall study results and limits: Shorter templates might be favored by PCR, equally in patients and controls. No resolution was reached here on whether HLA type influences TCRB rearrangement.

This CDR3 is built from 15 residues. With V trimmed by 4 bases and J by 4 bases, 4 bases remained unmatched. Per germline, CDR1 SGHKS and CDR2 YYEKEE (reference sequence). Sequencing targeted expressed TCRB transcripts, as all isolated RNA had been reverse transcribed. The protocol was immunoSEQ multiplex PCR, while the TCRdb copy is restricted to in-frame clones and leaves out a portion. Of almost 250,000 clones listed, around an eighth are singletons. This clone has just a few counts. Its target is unknown. Sequenced material: naive CD4+ T cells from blood. This clonotype was obtained from a woman aged 40 to 50 in good health. The chain is built from TRBV5-5 and TRBJ2-1; 11 positions match TRBD1. The CDR3 DNA reads TGTGCCAGCAGCGTCGGGACAGGGGGATACAATGAGCAGTTCTTC. Translation: CASSVGTGGYNEQFF. The whole variable domain, remainder taken from reference TRBV5-5 and TRBJ2-1, is DAGVTQSPTHLIKTRGQQVTLRCSPISGHKSVSWYQQVLGQGPQFIFQYYEKEERGRGNFPDRFSARQFPNYSSELNVNALLLGDSALYLCASSVGTGGYNEQFFGPGTRLTVL.